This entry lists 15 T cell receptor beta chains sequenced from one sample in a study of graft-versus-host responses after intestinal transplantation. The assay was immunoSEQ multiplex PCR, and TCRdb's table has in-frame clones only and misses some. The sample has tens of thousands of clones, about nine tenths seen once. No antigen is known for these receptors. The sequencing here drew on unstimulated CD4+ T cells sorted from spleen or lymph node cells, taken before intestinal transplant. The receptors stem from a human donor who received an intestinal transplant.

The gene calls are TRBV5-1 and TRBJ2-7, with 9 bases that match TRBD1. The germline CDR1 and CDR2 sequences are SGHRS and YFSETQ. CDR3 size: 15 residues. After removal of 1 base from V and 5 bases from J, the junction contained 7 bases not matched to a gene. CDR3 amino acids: CASSLTGTGTHEQYF. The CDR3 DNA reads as TGCGCCAGCAGCTTGACCGGGACAGGGACCCACGAGCAGTACTTC.

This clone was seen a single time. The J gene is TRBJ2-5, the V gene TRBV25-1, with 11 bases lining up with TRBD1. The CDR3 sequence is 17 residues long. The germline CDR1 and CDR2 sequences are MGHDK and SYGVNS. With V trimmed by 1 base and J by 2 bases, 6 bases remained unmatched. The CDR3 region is CASSEWLDRGLQETQYF. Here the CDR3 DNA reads TGTGCCAGCAGTGAATGGCTGGACAGGGGGCTTCAAGAGACCCAGTACTTC.

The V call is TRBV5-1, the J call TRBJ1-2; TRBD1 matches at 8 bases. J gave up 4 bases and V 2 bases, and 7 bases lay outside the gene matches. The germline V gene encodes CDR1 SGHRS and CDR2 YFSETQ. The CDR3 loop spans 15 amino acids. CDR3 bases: TGCGCCAGCAGCTTTTCACCCGGGACAGGCTATGGCTACACCTTC. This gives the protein CASSFSPGTGYGYTF.

This CDR3 is CASSLGTGVGQFF. The DNA for the CDR3 is TGTGCCAGCAGCTTGGGTACAGGGGTAGGGCAGTTCTTC. The chain combines TRBV5-4 with TRBJ2-1; 7 nucleotides align to TRBD1. The CDR3 extends over 13 amino acids. The V gene's germline CDR1 is SGHNT and CDR2 YYREEE (reference sequence). Trimming cost V 0 bases and J 12 bases; bases outside gene matches: 6.

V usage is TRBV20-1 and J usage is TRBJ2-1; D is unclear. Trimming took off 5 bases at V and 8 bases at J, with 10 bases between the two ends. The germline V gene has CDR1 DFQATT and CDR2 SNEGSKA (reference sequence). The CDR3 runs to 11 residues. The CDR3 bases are TGCAGTGCTGCCTGGGCAGATGAGCAGTTCTTC. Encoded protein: CSAAWADEQFF.

This CDR3 reads CASSQDLGDRADTQYF. In DNA form, the CDR3 reads TGCGCCAGCAGCCAAGATCTAGGGGATAGGGCAGATACGCAGTATTTT. The chain combines TRBV4-3 with TRBJ2-3; possible D gene TRBD1, 5 bases. Germline V CDR1 and CDR2: LGHNA, YSLEER. Between the trimmed V and J ends, which lost 0 bases and 4 bases, there was a span of 14 bases. This CDR3 has 16 amino acids.

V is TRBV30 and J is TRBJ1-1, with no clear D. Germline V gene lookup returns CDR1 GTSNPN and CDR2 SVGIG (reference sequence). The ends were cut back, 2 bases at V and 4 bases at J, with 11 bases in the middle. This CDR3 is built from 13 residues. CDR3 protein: CAWSTGAGTEAFF. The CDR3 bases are TGTGCCTGGAGTACGGGTGCGGGCACTGAAGCTTTCTTT.

Here the CDR3 reads CASSSSGQGYEQYF. The CDR3 DNA reads TGCGCCAGCAGCTCCTCAGGACAGGGCTACGAGCAGTACTTC. The J gene is TRBJ2-7, the V gene TRBV4-3, with 8 bases lining up with TRBD1. The CDR3 contains 14 residues. In germline, CDR1 is LGHNA, CDR2 YSLEER. The junction had 6 bases not matched to a gene; V was cut back by 5 bases and J by 3 bases.

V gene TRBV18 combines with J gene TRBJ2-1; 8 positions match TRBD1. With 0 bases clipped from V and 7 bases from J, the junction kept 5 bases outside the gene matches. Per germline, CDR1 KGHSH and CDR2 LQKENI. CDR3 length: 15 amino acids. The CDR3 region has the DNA TGTGCCAGCTCACCACCCGGACAGGGCATAAATGAGCAGTTCTTC. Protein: CASSPPGQGINEQFF.

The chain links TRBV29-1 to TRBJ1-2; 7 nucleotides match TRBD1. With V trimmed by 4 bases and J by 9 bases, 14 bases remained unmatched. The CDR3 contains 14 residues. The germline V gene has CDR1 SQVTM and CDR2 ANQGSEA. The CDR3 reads CSVVTGTATHRYTF. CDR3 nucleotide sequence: TGCAGCGTTGTTACTGGGACAGCAACCCACCGCTACACCTTC.

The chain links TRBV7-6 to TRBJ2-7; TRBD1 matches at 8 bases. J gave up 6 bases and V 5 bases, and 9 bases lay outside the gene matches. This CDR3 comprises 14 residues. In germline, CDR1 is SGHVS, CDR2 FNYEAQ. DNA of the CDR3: TGTGCCAGCAGCCCCCTACCCAGGGGGCTCGAGCAGTACTTC. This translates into CASSPLPRGLEQYF.

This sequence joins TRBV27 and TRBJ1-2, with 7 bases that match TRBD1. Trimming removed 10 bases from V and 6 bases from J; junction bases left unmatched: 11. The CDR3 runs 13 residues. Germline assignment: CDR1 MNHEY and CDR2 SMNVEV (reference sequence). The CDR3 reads CAIKRQGEDGYTF. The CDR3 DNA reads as TGTGCCATTAAAAGACAGGGCGAGGATGGCTACACCTTC.

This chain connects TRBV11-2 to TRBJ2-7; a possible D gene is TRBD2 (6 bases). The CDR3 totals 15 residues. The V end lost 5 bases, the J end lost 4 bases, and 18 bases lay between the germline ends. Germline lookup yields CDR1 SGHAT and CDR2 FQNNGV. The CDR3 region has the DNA TGTGCCAGCAGCATTCAGGGATGGGGGGAGTACGAGCAGTACTTC. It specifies CASSIQGWGEYEQYF.

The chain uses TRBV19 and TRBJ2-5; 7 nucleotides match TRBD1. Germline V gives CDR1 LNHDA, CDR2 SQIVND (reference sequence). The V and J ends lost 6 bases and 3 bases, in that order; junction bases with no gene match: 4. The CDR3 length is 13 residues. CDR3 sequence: CASRRQGEETQYF. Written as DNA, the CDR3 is TGTGCCAGTAGGAGGCAGGGGGAAGAGACCCAGTACTTC.

The CDR3 reads CASSRGIQPQHF. CDR3 nucleotides: TGTGCCAGTAGTAGAGGGATTCAGCCCCAGCATTTT. This sequence joins TRBV19 and TRBJ1-5; D is uncertain. V lost 4 bases to trimming and J lost 6 bases, with 7 bases between them. Germline values: CDR1 LNHDA, CDR2 SQIVND (reference sequence). This CDR3 is built from 12 residues.